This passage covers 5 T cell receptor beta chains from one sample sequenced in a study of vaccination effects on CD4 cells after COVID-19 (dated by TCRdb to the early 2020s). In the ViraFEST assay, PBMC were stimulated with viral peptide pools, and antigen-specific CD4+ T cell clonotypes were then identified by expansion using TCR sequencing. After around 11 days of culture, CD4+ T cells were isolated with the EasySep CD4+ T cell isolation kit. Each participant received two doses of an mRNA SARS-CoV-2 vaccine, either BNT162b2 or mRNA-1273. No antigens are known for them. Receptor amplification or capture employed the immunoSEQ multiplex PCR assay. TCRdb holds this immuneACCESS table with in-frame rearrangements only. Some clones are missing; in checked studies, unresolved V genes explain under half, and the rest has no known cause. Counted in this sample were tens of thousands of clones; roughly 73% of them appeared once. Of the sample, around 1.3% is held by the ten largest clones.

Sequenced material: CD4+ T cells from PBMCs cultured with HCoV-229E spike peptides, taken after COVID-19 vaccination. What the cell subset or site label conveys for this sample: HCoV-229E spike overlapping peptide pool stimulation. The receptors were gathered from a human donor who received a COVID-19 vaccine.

The CDR3 DNA is TGCGCCAGCAGCTTGGCGGGCTTGGATACGCAGTATTTT. This sequence encodes CASSLAGLDTQYF. The chain is built from TRBV5-1 and TRBJ2-3; D ambiguous. The CDR3 consists of 13 residues. V lost 0 bases to trimming and J lost 6 bases, with 8 bases between them. CDR1 and CDR2 (germline): SGHRS, YFSETQ.

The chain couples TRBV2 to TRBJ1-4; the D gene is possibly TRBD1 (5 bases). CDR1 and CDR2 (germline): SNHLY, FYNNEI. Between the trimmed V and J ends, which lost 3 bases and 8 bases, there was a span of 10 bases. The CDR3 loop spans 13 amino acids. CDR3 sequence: CASSDRDREKLFF. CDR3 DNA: TGTGCCAGCAGTGACAGGGACCGGGAAAAACTGTTTTTT.

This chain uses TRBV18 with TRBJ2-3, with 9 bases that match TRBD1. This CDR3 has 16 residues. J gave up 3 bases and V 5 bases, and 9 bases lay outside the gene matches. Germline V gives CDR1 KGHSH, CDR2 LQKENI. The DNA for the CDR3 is TGTGCCAGCTCAACCGGGACAGGGACCTCGACAGATACGCAGTATTTT. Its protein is CASSTGTGTSTDTQYF.

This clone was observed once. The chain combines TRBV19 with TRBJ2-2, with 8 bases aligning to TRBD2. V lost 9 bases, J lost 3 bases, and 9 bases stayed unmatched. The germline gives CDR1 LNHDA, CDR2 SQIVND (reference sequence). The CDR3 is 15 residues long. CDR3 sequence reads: CASTRGGLHTGELFF. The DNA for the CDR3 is TGTGCCAGCACCCGGGGGGGACTTCACACCGGGGAGCTGTTTTTT.

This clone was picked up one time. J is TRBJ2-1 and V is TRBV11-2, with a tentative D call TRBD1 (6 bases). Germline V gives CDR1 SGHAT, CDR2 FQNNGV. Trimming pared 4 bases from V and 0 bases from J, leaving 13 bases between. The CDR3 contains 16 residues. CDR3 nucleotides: TGTGCCAGCAGCTATACCGGACAGAGCTCCTACAATGAGCAGTTCTTC. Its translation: CASSYTGQSSYNEQFF. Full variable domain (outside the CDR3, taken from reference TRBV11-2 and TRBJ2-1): EAGVAQSPRYKIIEKRQSVAFWCNPISGHATLYWYQQILGQGPKLLIQFQNNGVVDDSQLPKDRFSAERLKGVDSTLKIQPAKLEDSAVYLCASSYTGQSSYNEQFFGPGTRLTVL.